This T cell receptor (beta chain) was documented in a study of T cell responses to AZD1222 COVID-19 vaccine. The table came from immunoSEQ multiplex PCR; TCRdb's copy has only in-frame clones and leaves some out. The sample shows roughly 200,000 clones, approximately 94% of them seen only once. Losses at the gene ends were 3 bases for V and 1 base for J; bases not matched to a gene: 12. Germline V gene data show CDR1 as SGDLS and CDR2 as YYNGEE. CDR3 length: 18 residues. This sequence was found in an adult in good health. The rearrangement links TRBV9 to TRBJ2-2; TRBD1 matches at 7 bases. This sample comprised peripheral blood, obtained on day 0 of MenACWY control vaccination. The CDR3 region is CASSARSQGKLNTGELFF. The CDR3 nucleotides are TGTGCCAGCAGCGCCCGTTCACAGGGGAAATTGAACACCGGGGAGCTGTTTTTT.